A selection of T cell receptor beta chains follows, all from one sample in a study of blood T cell repertoires in COVID-19. TCRdb's table, derived via immunoSEQ multiplex PCR, lists solely in-frame clones and lacks some. The top ten hold roughly a sixth of the sample, which has tens of thousands of clones, approximately 84% seen once. Sequences were obtained from peripheral blood. These receptors came from a woman aged 60-75 years with acute or convalescent COVID-19. The CDR3 runs from the conserved cysteine through the conserved F or W. Each record gives: V gene, D gene, J gene, clone size, CDR3 DNA, CDR3 protein. A D gene is named only where the DNA matches it firmly. Size is omitted from some rows. Given values are once, few, many or a class for expanded clones.

v_call: TRBV18
d_call: TRBD2
j_call: TRBJ2-5
clone_size: .
cdr3_nt: TGTGCCAGCTCACGGTCTGAGGGACTAGCTTCGGAGACCCAGTACTTC
cdr3_aa: CASSRSEGLASETQYF

v_call: TRBV28
d_call: .
j_call: TRBJ1-5
clone_size: .
cdr3_nt: TGTGCCAGCAGTACCTACGGAGGGTCGGGCAATCAGCCCCAGCATTTT
cdr3_aa: CASSTYGGSGNQPQHF

v_call: TRBV7-2
d_call: .
j_call: TRBJ2-6
clone_size: .
cdr3_nt: TGTGCTGTCCCTTACTCTGGGGCCAACGTCCTGACTTTC
cdr3_aa: CAVPYSGANVLTF

v_call: TRBV2
d_call: .
j_call: TRBJ2-4
clone_size: .
cdr3_nt: TGTGCCAGCAGCGAAGAGGGGCGCGGCAAAAACATTCAGTACTTC
cdr3_aa: CASSEEGRGKNIQYF

v_call: TRBV3-1/TRBV3-2
d_call: .
j_call: TRBJ1-2
clone_size: .
cdr3_nt: TGTGCCAGCAGCCTACAGGGTAGCTATGGCTACACCTTC
cdr3_aa: CASSLQGSYGYTF

v_call: TRBV29-1
d_call: .
j_call: TRBJ1-1
clone_size: .
cdr3_nt: TGCAGCGAGTATACAGGATCTGAAGCTTTCTTT
cdr3_aa: CSEYTGSEAFF

v_call: TRBV3-1/TRBV3-2
d_call: .
j_call: TRBJ1-2
clone_size: once
cdr3_nt: TGTGCCAGCAGCCAACAGGGATCTAACTATGGCTACACCTTC
cdr3_aa: CASSQQGSNYGYTF

v_call: TRBV5-1
d_call: .
j_call: TRBJ1-1
clone_size: few
cdr3_nt: TGCGCCAGCAGCCCCCAGGGCCTGGGAGCTTTCTTT
cdr3_aa: CASSPQGLGAFF

v_call: TRBV9
d_call: TRBD1
j_call: TRBJ2-2
clone_size: .
cdr3_nt: TGTGCCAGCAGCGTGGAGACAGGGTGGACCGGGGAGCTGTTTTTT
cdr3_aa: CASSVETGWTGELFF

v_call: TRBV11-3
d_call: .
j_call: TRBJ2-3
clone_size: .
cdr3_nt: TGTGCCAGCAGCCCTGGGACTCTAAGCACAGATACGCAGTATTTT
cdr3_aa: CASSPGTLSTDTQYF

v_call: TRBV5-5
d_call: .
j_call: TRBJ2-7
clone_size: .
cdr3_nt: TGTGCCAGCAGCTTGGGGCCAGGGGAAATCTACGAGCAGTACTTC
cdr3_aa: CASSLGPGEIYEQYF

v_call: TRBV7-9
d_call: .
j_call: TRBJ1-3
clone_size: .
cdr3_nt: TGTGCCAGCAGCCTTCCGAGCTCTGGAAACACCATATATTTT
cdr3_aa: CASSLPSSGNTIYF

v_call: TRBV6-5
d_call: .
j_call: TRBJ1-4
clone_size: .
cdr3_nt: TGTGCCAGCAGTTACCGACCGGGGAACTGGAATGAAAAACTGTTTTTT
cdr3_aa: CASSYRPGNWNEKLFF

v_call: TRBV29-1
d_call: .
j_call: TRBJ1-1
clone_size: .
cdr3_nt: TGCAGCGTTTCGGGACTGCTGAACACTGAAGCTTTCTTT
cdr3_aa: CSVSGLLNTEAFF

v_call: TRBV14
d_call: .
j_call: TRBJ2-1
clone_size: few
cdr3_nt: TGTGCCAGCAGCCACTTCGCCCCGGGAGCGAATCCTTACAATGAGCAGTTCTTC
cdr3_aa: CASSHFAPGANPYNEQFF

v_call: TRBV7-3
d_call: TRBD1
j_call: TRBJ2-1
clone_size: .
cdr3_nt: TGTGCCAGCAGCTCGGACAGGTCATCCTACAATGAGCAGTTCTTC
cdr3_aa: CASSSDRSSYNEQFF

v_call: TRBV12-3/TRBV12-4
d_call: .
j_call: TRBJ2-7
clone_size: .
cdr3_nt: TGTGCCAGCAGTTTAGGACAGCCTAACGAGCAGTACTTC
cdr3_aa: CASSLGQPNEQYF

v_call: TRBV6-1
d_call: .
j_call: TRBJ1-1
clone_size: .
cdr3_nt: TGTGCCAGCAGTTCAAGCCCCATATGGGAAGCTTTCTTT
cdr3_aa: CASSSSPIWEAFF

v_call: TRBV28
d_call: .
j_call: TRBJ1-2
clone_size: once
cdr3_nt: TGTGCCAGCAGCCGAAGTATCGGGGGATACAACTATGGCTACACCTTC
cdr3_aa: CASSRSIGGYNYGYTF

v_call: TRBV18
d_call: TRBD1
j_call: TRBJ1-6
clone_size: .
cdr3_nt: TGTGCCAGCTCGCCGGGACAGGGTGATTCACCCCTCCACTTT
cdr3_aa: CASSPGQGDSPLHF

v_call: TRBV4-1
d_call: TRBD2
j_call: TRBJ2-2
clone_size: .
cdr3_nt: TGCGCCAGCAGCCAAGATCGCCTAGCGGGAAACACCGGGGAGCTGTTTTTT
cdr3_aa: CASSQDRLAGNTGELFF

v_call: TRBV19
d_call: TRBD1
j_call: TRBJ1-4
clone_size: .
cdr3_nt: TGTGCCAGTAACCCCCAACAGGGGAATAATGAAAAACTGTTTTTT
cdr3_aa: CASNPQQGNNEKLFF

v_call: TRBV2
d_call: .
j_call: TRBJ1-2
clone_size: .
cdr3_nt: TGTGCCAGCAAGGGACACCTCTATGGCTACACCTTC
cdr3_aa: CASKGHLYGYTF

v_call: TRBV19
d_call: TRBD1
j_call: TRBJ2-7
clone_size: .
cdr3_nt: TGTGCCAGTAGTATAGGTAGGCAGGGGGTCTACGAGCAGTACTTC
cdr3_aa: CASSIGRQGVYEQYF

v_call: TRBV5-1
d_call: .
j_call: TRBJ2-7
clone_size: .
cdr3_nt: TGCGCCAGCAGCTTGCCAGCCTACGAGCAGTACTTC
cdr3_aa: CASSLPAYEQYF

v_call: TRBV29-1
d_call: .
j_call: TRBJ2-2
clone_size: .
cdr3_nt: TGCAGCGCCGGGCCTTTGGAGGCCGGGGAGCTGTTTTTT
cdr3_aa: CSAGPLEAGELFF

v_call: TRBV7-6
d_call: TRBD2
j_call: TRBJ2-1
clone_size: .
cdr3_nt: TGTGCCAGGACCTATGCGCCTAAGGTAAGTAGCGGGGGTTACAATGAGCAGTTCTTC
cdr3_aa: CARTYAPKVSSGGYNEQFF

v_call: TRBV7-3
d_call: .
j_call: TRBJ1-1
clone_size: .
cdr3_nt: TGTGCCAGCAGCTTATTTGGCCCCACTGAAGCTTTCTTT
cdr3_aa: CASSLFGPTEAFF

v_call: TRBV2
d_call: TRBD1
j_call: TRBJ2-2
clone_size: once
cdr3_nt: TGTGCCAGCGACAGGGCCCTAAACACCGGGGAGCTGTTTTTT
cdr3_aa: CASDRALNTGELFF

v_call: TRBV5-6
d_call: TRBD1
j_call: TRBJ2-7
clone_size: .
cdr3_nt: TGTGCCAGCAGCTTGATCCGGACAGGCCCCTACGAGCAGTACTTC
cdr3_aa: CASSLIRTGPYEQYF

v_call: TRBV29-1
d_call: TRBD1
j_call: TRBJ1-2
clone_size: .
cdr3_nt: TGCAGCGTTGAAGGGGACAGGGGTGGTGGCTACACCTTC
cdr3_aa: CSVEGDRGGGYTF

v_call: TRBV6-5
d_call: TRBD1
j_call: TRBJ2-5
clone_size: .
cdr3_nt: TGTGCCAGCAGGCTCCAGGGGGCGATCGAGACCCAGTACTTC
cdr3_aa: CASRLQGAIETQYF

v_call: TRBV30
d_call: TRBD1
j_call: TRBJ1-2
clone_size: .
cdr3_nt: TGTGCCTGGACTCCAAACAGGGGACGAGGTGGCTACACCTTC
cdr3_aa: CAWTPNRGRGGYTF

v_call: TRBV5-1
d_call: .
j_call: TRBJ1-1
clone_size: .
cdr3_nt: TGCGCCAGCAGCCAACCTCAAGGAGACACTGAAGCTTTCTTT
cdr3_aa: CASSQPQGDTEAFF

v_call: TRBV28
d_call: .
j_call: TRBJ1-5
clone_size: .
cdr3_nt: TGTGCCAGCAGTTCTCAAGGGGGGGATCAGCCCCAGCATTTT
cdr3_aa: CASSSQGGDQPQHF

v_call: TRBV19
d_call: TRBD2
j_call: TRBJ2-4
clone_size: .
cdr3_nt: TGTGCCAGTAGATCTAGCGGGGGGGCCGGCAAAAACATTCAGTACTTC
cdr3_aa: CASRSSGGAGKNIQYF

v_call: TRBV3-1/TRBV3-2
d_call: .
j_call: TRBJ1-2
clone_size: .
cdr3_nt: TGTGCCAGCAGCCAAAAATCCTATTTGACAGATCGCTATGGCTACACCTTC
cdr3_aa: CASSQKSYLTDRYGYTF

v_call: TRBV24-1
d_call: .
j_call: TRBJ1-1
clone_size: .
cdr3_nt: TGTGCCACCAGTGATTTGTTTGTGGGGCTGGACACTGAAGCTTTCTTT
cdr3_aa: CATSDLFVGLDTEAFF

v_call: TRBV27
d_call: .
j_call: TRBJ2-2
clone_size: .
cdr3_nt: TGTGCCAGCAGTTTACGTAGGGGAACGAACACCGGGGAGCTGTTTTTT
cdr3_aa: CASSLRRGTNTGELFF

v_call: TRBV5-8
d_call: TRBD2
j_call: TRBJ2-1
clone_size: .
cdr3_nt: TGTGCCAGCAGCCGAGAACTGACTAGCGGGGGGTTTGGAGTGTACAATGAGCAGTTCTTC
cdr3_aa: CASSRELTSGGFGVYNEQFF

v_call: TRBV28
d_call: .
j_call: TRBJ2-5
clone_size: .
cdr3_nt: TGTGCCAGCAGCCGGGGAGTCCGGCAGGAGACCCAGTACTTC
cdr3_aa: CASSRGVRQETQYF

v_call: TRBV6-2/TRBV6-3
d_call: .
j_call: TRBJ2-2
clone_size: .
cdr3_nt: TGTGCCAGCAGTAAAGATCCAGGTTTCGCCGGGGAGCTGTTTTTT
cdr3_aa: CASSKDPGFAGELFF

v_call: TRBV28
d_call: .
j_call: TRBJ1-1
clone_size: .
cdr3_nt: TGTGCCACCAGAAAACCGGTGAACACTGAAGCTTTCTTT
cdr3_aa: CATRKPVNTEAFF

v_call: TRBV2
d_call: TRBD1
j_call: TRBJ2-7
clone_size: .
cdr3_nt: TGTGCCAGAGCAGGACAGGGACAAAACGAGCAGTACTTC
cdr3_aa: CARAGQGQNEQYF

v_call: TRBV18
d_call: .
j_call: TRBJ2-3
clone_size: .
cdr3_nt: TGTGCCAGCTCACCGGGATTATCAGGGGCCCCAGATACGCAGTATTTT
cdr3_aa: CASSPGLSGAPDTQYF

v_call: TRBV24-1
d_call: TRBD2
j_call: TRBJ2-1
clone_size: .
cdr3_nt: TGTGCCACCAGTGATTTTGGTCCGGGAGGCGGGGGGACCTACAATGAGCAGTTCTTC
cdr3_aa: CATSDFGPGGGGTYNEQFF

v_call: TRBV25-1
d_call: TRBD2
j_call: TRBJ2-3
clone_size: few
cdr3_nt: TGTGCCAGCTCAACACCGGGGGGGGGAGATACGCAGTATTTT
cdr3_aa: CASSTPGGGDTQYF

v_call: TRBV7-3
d_call: .
j_call: TRBJ2-2
clone_size: few
cdr3_nt: TGTGCCAGCAGATATGACAGCGGGGAGCTGTTTTTT
cdr3_aa: CASRYDSGELFF